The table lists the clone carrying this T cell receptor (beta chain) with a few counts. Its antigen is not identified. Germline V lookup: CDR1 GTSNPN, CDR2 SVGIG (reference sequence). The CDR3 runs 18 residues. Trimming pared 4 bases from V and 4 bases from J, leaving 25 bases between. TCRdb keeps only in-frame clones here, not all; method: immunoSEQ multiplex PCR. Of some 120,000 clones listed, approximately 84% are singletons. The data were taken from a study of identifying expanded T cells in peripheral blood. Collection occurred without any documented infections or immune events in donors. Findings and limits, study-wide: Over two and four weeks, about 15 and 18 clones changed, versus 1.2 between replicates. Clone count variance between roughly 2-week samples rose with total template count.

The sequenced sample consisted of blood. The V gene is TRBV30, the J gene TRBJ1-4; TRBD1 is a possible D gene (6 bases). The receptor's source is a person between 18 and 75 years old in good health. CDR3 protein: CAWIGTPRPLWGNEKLFF. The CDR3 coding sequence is TGTGCCTGGATAGGGACACCACGTCCCCTGTGGGGTAATGAAAAACTGTTTTTT.